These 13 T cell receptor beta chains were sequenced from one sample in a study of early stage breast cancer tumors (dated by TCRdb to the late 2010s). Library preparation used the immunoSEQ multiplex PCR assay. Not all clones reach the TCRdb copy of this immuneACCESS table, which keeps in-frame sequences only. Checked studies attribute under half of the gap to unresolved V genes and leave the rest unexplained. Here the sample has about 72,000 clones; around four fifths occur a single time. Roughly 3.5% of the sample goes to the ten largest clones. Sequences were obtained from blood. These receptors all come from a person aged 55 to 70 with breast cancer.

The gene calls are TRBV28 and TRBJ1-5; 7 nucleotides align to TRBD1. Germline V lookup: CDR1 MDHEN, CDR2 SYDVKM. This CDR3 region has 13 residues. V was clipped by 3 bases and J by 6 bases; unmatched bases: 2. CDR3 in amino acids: CASSLTGPQPQHF. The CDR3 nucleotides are TGTGCCAGCAGTTTGACAGGGCCTCAGCCCCAGCATTTT.

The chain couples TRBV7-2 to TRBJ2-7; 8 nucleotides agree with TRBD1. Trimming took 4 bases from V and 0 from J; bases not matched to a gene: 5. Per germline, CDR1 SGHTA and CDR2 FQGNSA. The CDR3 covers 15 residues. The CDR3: CASSSQQGGSYEQYF. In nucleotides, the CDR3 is TGTGCCAGCAGCTCCCAACAGGGGGGCTCCTACGAGCAGTACTTC.

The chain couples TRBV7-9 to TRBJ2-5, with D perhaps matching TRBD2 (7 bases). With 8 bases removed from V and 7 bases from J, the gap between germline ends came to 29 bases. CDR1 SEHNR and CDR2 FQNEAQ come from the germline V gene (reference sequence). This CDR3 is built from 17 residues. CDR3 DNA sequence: TGTGCCAGCTCGCCCGGTGTGGGGCGGGGGCCGGGGTGGACCCAGTACTTC. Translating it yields CASSPGVGRGPGWTQYF.

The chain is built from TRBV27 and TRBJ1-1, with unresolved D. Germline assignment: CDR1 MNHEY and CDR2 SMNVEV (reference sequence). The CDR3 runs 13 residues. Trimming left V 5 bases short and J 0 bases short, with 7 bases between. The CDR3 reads CASSAHLNTEAFF. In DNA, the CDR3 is TGTGCCAGCAGTGCCCATTTGAACACTGAAGCTTTCTTT.

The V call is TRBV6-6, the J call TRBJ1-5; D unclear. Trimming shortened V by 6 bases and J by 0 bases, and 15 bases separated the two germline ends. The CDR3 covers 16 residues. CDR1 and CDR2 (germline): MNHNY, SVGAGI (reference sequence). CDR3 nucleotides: TGTGCCAGCAGAAACCGGGCCACATATAGCAATCAGCCCCAGCATTTT. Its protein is CASRNRATYSNQPQHF.

The chain's CDR3 is CASSQMASGSQETQYF. DNA for the CDR3: TGTGCCAGCAGCCAAATGGCTAGCGGATCCCAAGAGACCCAGTACTTC. The chain joins TRBV5-4 to TRBJ2-5; TRBD2 matches at 7 bases. The CDR3 consists of 16 residues. Germline V CDR1 and CDR2: SGHNT, YYREEE (reference sequence). Germline trimming cut 4 bases from V and 1 base from J; bases unmatched to any gene: 10.

For the CDR3, the DNA is TGTGCCAGCAGTTTCCTCGGACCGTATGGCTACACCTTC. It encodes CASSFLGPYGYTF. V and J are TRBV28 and TRBJ1-2; D call uncertain. V was trimmed by 3 bases and J by 5 bases, leaving 10 bases between them. The CDR3 spans 13 residues. Germline V CDR1 and CDR2: MDHEN, SYDVKM.

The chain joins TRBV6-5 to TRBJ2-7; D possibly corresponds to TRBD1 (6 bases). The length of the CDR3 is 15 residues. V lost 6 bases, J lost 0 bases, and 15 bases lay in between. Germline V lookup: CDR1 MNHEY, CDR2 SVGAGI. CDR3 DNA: TGTGCCAGCAGATCCTTAGGGGGAGCCTCCTACGAGCAGTACTTC. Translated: CASRSLGGASYEQYF.

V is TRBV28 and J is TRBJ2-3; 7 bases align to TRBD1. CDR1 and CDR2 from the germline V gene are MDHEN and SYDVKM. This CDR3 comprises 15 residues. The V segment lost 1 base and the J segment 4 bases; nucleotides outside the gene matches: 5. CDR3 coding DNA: TGTGCCAGCAGTTTATTAGGGGGCGGCCCAGATACGCAGTATTTT. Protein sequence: CASSLLGGGPDTQYF. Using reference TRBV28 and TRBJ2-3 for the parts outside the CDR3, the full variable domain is DVKVTQSSRYLVKRTGEKVFLECVQDMDHENMFWYRQDPGLGLRLIYFSYDVKMKEKGDIPEGYSVSREKKERFSLILESASTNQTSMYLCASSLLGGGPDTQYFGPGTRLTVL.

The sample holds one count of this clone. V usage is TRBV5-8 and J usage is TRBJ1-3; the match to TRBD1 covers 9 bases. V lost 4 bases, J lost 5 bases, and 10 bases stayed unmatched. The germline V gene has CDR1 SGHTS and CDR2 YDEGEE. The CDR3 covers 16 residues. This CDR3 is CASSPTTGGGRNTIYF. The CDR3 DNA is TGTGCCAGCAGCCCCACCACAGGGGGCGGAAGAAACACCATATATTTT.

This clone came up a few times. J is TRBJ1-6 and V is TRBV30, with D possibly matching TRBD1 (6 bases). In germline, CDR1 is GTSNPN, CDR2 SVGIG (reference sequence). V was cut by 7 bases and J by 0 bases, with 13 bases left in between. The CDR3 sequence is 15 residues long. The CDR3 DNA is TGTGCCTCCAAAGGGGGGGTCTCCTATAATTCACCCCTCCACTTT. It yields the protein CASKGGVSYNSPLHF. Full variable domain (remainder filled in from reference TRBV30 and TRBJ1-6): SQTIHQWPATLVQPVGSPLSLECTVEGTSNPNLYWYRQAAGRGLQLLFYSVGIGQISSEVPQNLSASRPQDRQFILSSKKLLLSDSGFYLCASKGGVSYNSPLHFGNGTRLTVT.

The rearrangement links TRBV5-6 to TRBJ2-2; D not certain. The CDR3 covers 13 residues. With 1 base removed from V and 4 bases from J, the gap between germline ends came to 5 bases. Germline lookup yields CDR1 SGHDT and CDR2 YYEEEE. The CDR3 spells CASSLRPTGELFF. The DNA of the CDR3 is TGTGCCAGCAGCTTGAGACCCACCGGGGAGCTGTTTTTT.

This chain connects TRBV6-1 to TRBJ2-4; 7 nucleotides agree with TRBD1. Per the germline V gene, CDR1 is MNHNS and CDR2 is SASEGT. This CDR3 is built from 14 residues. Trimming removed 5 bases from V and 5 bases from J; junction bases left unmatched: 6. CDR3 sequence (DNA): TGTGCCAGCAGTTCAGGGGGTGGGGAAAACATTCAGTACTTC. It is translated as CASSSGGGENIQYF.